These 21 T cell receptor beta chains were all obtained from the same sample, sequenced in a study of blood T cell repertoires in COVID-19. Some clones are missing from TCRdb's copy, which holds only in-frame ones; the method was immunoSEQ multiplex PCR. The table has nearly 200,000 clones, 80% to 90% seen once. The sequencing input was PBMCs or T cells enriched from blood (not recorded which). The receptors shown here come from a woman under 30 who had recovered from COVID-19.

The V and J genes are TRBV1 and TRBJ2-7; TRBD1, the table's D call, lacks a check against the DNA. TRBV1 is deemed a pseudogene. The CDR3 length is 16 residues. The CDR3 DNA follows: TGCACCAGCAGCCACAATGTGGACAGGATCAGCAACGAGCAGTACTTC. Protein sequence: CTSSHNVDRISNEQYF.

This chain uses TRBV6-5 with TRBJ2-1, with a tentative D call TRBD1 (6 bases). The V and J ends lost 7 bases and 4 bases respectively, with 17 bases between them. The CDR3 consists of 15 residues. Germline V lookup: CDR1 MNHEY, CDR2 SVGAGI. Here the CDR3 reads CASISAQQGYNEQFF. Written as DNA, the CDR3 is TGTGCCAGCATTTCCGCACAACAGGGATACAATGAGCAGTTCTTC.

V usage is TRBV19 and J usage is TRBJ1-2, with TRBD1 matching 7 bases. V shed 3 bases and J 4 bases; nucleotides not matched to a gene: 5. The CDR3 consists of 14 residues. Germline CDR1 is LNHDA and CDR2 is SQIVND (reference sequence). The CDR3: CASSMGDRVYGYTF. CDR3 sequence (DNA): TGTGCCAGTAGTATGGGAGACAGGGTCTATGGCTACACCTTC.

The rearrangement links TRBV13 to TRBJ2-2; 10 nucleotides agree with TRBD1. Germline loops: CDR1 PRHDT, CDR2 FYEKMQ (reference sequence). The trim removed 8 bases at V and 7 bases at J, leaving 4 bases unmatched. The CDR3 length is 13 residues. CDR3 sequence: CASSTGGDGELFF. The CDR3 coding sequence is TGTGCCAGCTCGACAGGGGGCGACGGGGAGCTGTTTTTT. Variable domain in full (rest from reference TRBV13 and TRBJ2-2): AAGVIQSPRHLIKEKRETATLKCYPIPRHDTVYWYQQGPGQDPQFLISFYEKMQSDKGSIPDRFSAQQFSDYHSELNMSSLELGDSALYFCASSTGGDGELFFGEGSRLTVL.

The chain has TRBV4-2 and TRBJ2-7, with 8 bases aligning to TRBD2. Germline V CDR1 and CDR2: LGHNA, YNFKEQ. The ends lost 0 bases at V and 0 bases at J; junction bases unmatched: 7. The CDR3 totals 17 residues. The CDR3 DNA follows: TGTGCCAGCAGCCAAGAAGCGCGGGGGGCCTACTCCTACGAGCAGTACTTC. It translates to CASSQEARGAYSYEQYF.

As for this clone: In the same sample, other DNA sequences code for this CDR3. The gene calls are TRBV18 and TRBJ2-7; 10 nucleotides match TRBD1. The J segment lost 4 bases and the V segment lost 5 bases, leaving 8 bases of the junction unmatched. The CDR3 length is 15 residues. Germline assignment: CDR1 KGHSH and CDR2 LQKENI. The CDR3 DNA reads TGTGCCAGCTCAGCACAACGGGACAGGGGATACGAGCAGTACTTC. Its protein is CASSAQRDRGYEQYF. The whole variable domain, filled in from reference TRBV18 and TRBJ2-7, reads NAGVMQNPRHLVRRRGQEARLRCSPMKGHSHVYWYRQLPEEGLKFMVYLQKENIIDESGMPKERFSAEFPKEGPSILRIQQVVRGDSAAYFCASSAQRDRGYEQYFGPGTRLTVT.

The V and J genes are TRBV6-2 or TRBV6-3 and TRBJ1-6; 7 bases align to TRBD1. Trimming at V came to 3 bases and at J to 6 bases, leaving 5 bases not matched to a gene. This CDR3 spans 15 amino acids. The germline V gene encodes CDR1 MNHEY and CDR2 SVGEGT. The CDR3 bases are TGTGCCAGCAGTTATCCGGACAGGTTTAATTCACCCCTCCACTTT. It is translated as CASSYPDRFNSPLHF.

The chain is built from TRBV5-1 and TRBJ2-7; TRBD1 matches 11 bases. The J segment lost 2 bases and the V segment lost 4 bases, leaving 2 bases of the junction unmatched. Germline assignment: CDR1 SGHRS and CDR2 YFSETQ. The CDR3 covers 14 residues. The CDR3 here is CASSGGQGAYEQYF. In nucleotides, the CDR3 is TGCGCCAGCAGCGGGGGACAGGGGGCCTACGAGCAGTACTTC.

This clone showed up just a few times. The rearrangement uses TRBV19 and TRBJ1-5, with 9 bases aligning to TRBD1. The CDR3 sequence is 14 residues long. Germline CDR1 is LNHDA and CDR2 is SQIVND (reference sequence). V was pared by 7 bases and J by 4 bases, with 5 bases of the junction left unmatched. The CDR3 is CASKPGQGNQPQHF. In DNA, the CDR3 is TGTGCCAGTAAACCTGGACAGGGGAATCAGCCCCAGCATTTT.

The chain combines TRBV12-5 with TRBJ1-6; D uncertain. V lost 1 base and J lost 9, with 4 bases in between. From germline, CDR1 is LGHNT and CDR2 FRNRAP. The CDR3 covers 12 residues. In nucleotides, the CDR3 is TGTGCTAGTGGTTTGGACACTTCACCCCTCCACTTT. This sequence encodes CASGLDTSPLHF.

The chain combines TRBV24-1 with TRBJ2-2; weak D call: TRBD2 (5 bases). There are 15 residues in the CDR3. V gave up 9 bases and J gave up 5 bases, with 18 bases separating them. Germline CDR1 KGHDR, CDR2 SFDVKD. The CDR3 loop reads CATAGPPQRTGELFF. The DNA for the CDR3 is TGTGCCACCGCGGGTCCTCCTCAGCGGACCGGGGAGCTGTTTTTT.

The CDR3 DNA reads as TGTGCCAGCAGCTCGCCGGACAACCCCTACGAGCAGTACTTC. As protein: CASSSPDNPYEQYF. The V call is TRBV5-4, the J call TRBJ2-7; tentative D call: TRBD1 (5 bases). Looked up from germline, CDR1 is SGHNT and CDR2 is YYREEE (reference sequence). The CDR3 is 14 amino acids. The V gene lost 3 bases and the J gene lost 2 bases, with 12 bases spanning the gap.

This chain links TRBV2 with TRBJ1-1, with 7 bases fitting TRBD1. V lost 5 bases, J lost 1 base, and 7 bases stayed unmatched. The length of the CDR3 is 15 residues. The germline gives CDR1 SNHLY, CDR2 FYNNEI. CDR3 sequence reads: CASSTEGAPNTEAFF. CDR3 nucleotides: TGTGCCAGCAGTACGGAGGGGGCGCCGAACACTGAAGCTTTCTTT.

Regarding this clone: Relative to the germline gene, one junction end is altered; a read error may explain this. V is TRBV30 and J is TRBJ1-2; D is undetermined. This CDR3 spans 11 amino acids. Per the germline V gene, CDR1 is GTSNPN and CDR2 is SVGIG (reference sequence). CDR3 sequence (DNA): TGTGCCTGGGCCCGCGAGCCCCCCATCTCTTTC. It is translated as CAWAREPPISF.

The chain links TRBV12-3 or TRBV12-4 to TRBJ1-6; unclear D gene. V lost 3 bases to trimming and J lost 14 bases, with 14 bases between them. The CDR3 extends over 13 amino acids. This CDR3 reads CASSLKARGTLHF. In DNA, the CDR3 is TGTGCCAGCAGTTTGAAGGCCCGAGGGACCCTCCACTTT.

The V call is TRBV3-1 (or the pseudogene TRBV3-2), the J call TRBJ1-1; 11 nucleotides agree with TRBD1. V shed 4 bases and J 2 bases; nucleotides not matched to a gene: 3. There are 15 residues in the CDR3. CDR1 and CDR2 from the germline V gene are LGHDT and YNNKEL (reference sequence). This chain's CDR3 is CASSLGQGANTEAFF. DNA for the CDR3: TGTGCCAGCAGCCTCGGACAGGGGGCCAACACTGAAGCTTTCTTT.

The chain has TRBV2 and TRBJ2-2; 7 bases match TRBD2. Looked up from germline, CDR1 is SNHLY and CDR2 is FYNNEI. This CDR3 has 15 residues. J gave up 3 bases and V 6 bases, and 7 bases lay outside the gene matches. The chain's CDR3 is CASSREAADTGELFF. The CDR3, as DNA: TGTGCCAGCAGCCGGGAGGCCGCCGACACCGGGGAGCTGTTTTTT.

CDR3: CAWRRGQGVRETQYF. For the CDR3, the DNA is TGTGCCTGGAGAAGGGGACAGGGGGTTAGAGAGACCCAGTACTTC. The chain is built from TRBV30 and TRBJ2-5; 11 positions agree with TRBD1. Germline values: CDR1 GTSNPN, CDR2 SVGIG (reference sequence). The ends lost 3 bases at V and 4 bases at J; junction bases unmatched: 7. CDR3 length equals 15 residues.

The V gene is TRBV9, the J gene TRBJ2-1, with 10 bases aligning to TRBD1. The V gene's germline CDR1 is SGDLS and CDR2 YYNGEE. This CDR3 region has 16 residues. V lost 0 bases and J lost 7; bases outside the gene matches: 7. CDR3 sequence reads: CASSVGRDRGVNEQFF. CDR3 DNA: TGTGCCAGCAGCGTAGGCCGGGACAGGGGAGTAAATGAGCAGTTCTTC. The full variable domain, rest sourced from reference TRBV9 and TRBJ2-1, is DSGVTQTPKHLITATGQRVTLRCSPRSGDLSVYWYQQSLDQGLQFLIQYYNGEERAKGNILERFSAQQFPDLHSELNLSSLELGDSALYFCASSVGRDRGVNEQFFGPGTRLTVL.

The J gene is TRBJ2-2, the V gene TRBV29-1; D possibly corresponds to TRBD1 (5 bases). The CDR3 extends over 17 amino acids. Per germline, CDR1 SQVTM and CDR2 ANQGSEA. The ends were cut back, 1 base at V and 0 bases at J, with 15 bases in the middle. CDR3 amino acids: CSVEGVQGTANTGELFF. CDR3 sequence (DNA): TGCAGCGTTGAAGGAGTTCAGGGTACCGCGAACACCGGGGAGCTGTTTTTT.

The J gene is TRBJ2-7, the V gene TRBV27, with D possibly being TRBD1 (5 bases). The germline V and J ends were trimmed by 6 bases and 2 bases, with 23 bases remaining between them. Germline CDR1 MNHEY, CDR2 SMNVEV (reference sequence). The CDR3 contains 17 residues. Here the CDR3 DNA reads TGTGCCAGCAGCTTCCTAGGTAGTCAGGGTCCAGCCTACGAGCAGTACTTC. It specifies CASSFLGSQGPAYEQYF.